These 30 T cell receptor beta chains originate from one sample sequenced in a study of shared T cell receptors in the human thymus. The assay was immunoSEQ multiplex PCR, and TCRdb's table has in-frame clones only and misses some. The sample has hundreds of thousands of clones; 88% are singletons. The sample was also reused in another study, on human thymus T cells.

The source material was thymocytes. Receptors originate from a boy in the first two years of life with a congenital heart defect.

The chain has TRBV5-1 and TRBJ2-1, with 8 positions matching TRBD1. CDR3 length equals 13 residues. The J segment lost 6 bases and the V segment lost 4 bases, leaving 3 bases of the junction unmatched. The germline V gene has CDR1 SGHRS and CDR2 YFSETQ. CDR3 amino acids: CASSPGTGNEQFF. CDR3 in DNA: TGCGCCAGCAGCCCCGGGACAGGCAATGAGCAGTTCTTC.

The J gene is TRBJ1-2, the V gene TRBV5-6, with 9 bases aligning to TRBD1. V dropped 5 bases and J dropped 3; count of bases not matched to a gene: 17. The CDR3 totals 18 residues. Germline assignment: CDR1 SGHDT and CDR2 YYEEEE. Here the CDR3 reads CASRRRPGQGVFDYGYTF. DNA of the CDR3: TGTGCCAGCAGGCGACGCCCGGGACAGGGAGTATTTGACTATGGCTACACCTTC.

This chain joins TRBV2 and TRBJ1-2; the D is unclear. The V and J ends lost 4 bases and 0 bases respectively, with 12 bases between them. Per the germline V gene, CDR1 is SNHLY and CDR2 is FYNNEI. CDR3 length: 15 amino acids. CDR3 coding DNA: TGTGCCAGCAGTGTTTCGGCAGACACTAACTATGGCTACACCTTC. Translation gives CASSVSADTNYGYTF.

The rearrangement links TRBV2 to TRBJ2-4; TRBD2 matches 7 bases. The CDR3 length is 14 residues. The germline V gene has CDR1 SNHLY and CDR2 FYNNEI. V lost 11 bases to trimming and J lost 1 base; unmatched junction nucleotides: 8. CDR3 in amino acids: CAGFGGDAKNIQYF. The CDR3 coding sequence is TGTGCCGGTTTTGGGGGGGACGCCAAAAACATTCAGTACTTC. Full variable domain (missing parts from reference TRBV2 and TRBJ2-4): EPEVTQTPSHQVTQMGQEVILRCVPISNHLYFYWYRQILGQKVEFLVSFYNNEISEKSEIFDDQFSVERPDGSNFTLKIRSTKLEDSAMYFCAGFGGDAKNIQYFGAGTRLSVL.

The rearrangement uses TRBV4-1 and TRBJ2-5; D ambiguous. The CDR3 has 13 residues. Trimming took 0 bases from V and 7 from J, leaving 9 bases between them. Germline-derived CDR1 and CDR2 are MGHRA and YSYEKL. CDR3 residues: CASSQEVVPTQYF. The DNA of the CDR3 is TGCGCCAGCAGCCAAGAGGTAGTCCCGACCCAGTACTTC.

The gene calls are TRBV7-9 and TRBJ1-1, with D unclear. The CDR3 contains 12 residues. The germline V and J ends were trimmed by 2 bases and 4 bases, with 5 bases remaining between them. The germline V gene has CDR1 SEHNR and CDR2 FQNEAQ (reference sequence). This chain's CDR3 is CASSLFGTEAFF. The CDR3 DNA sequence: TGTGCCAGCAGCTTATTCGGCACTGAAGCTTTCTTT.

The chain combines TRBV30 with TRBJ2-1; 10 bases are shared with TRBD2. V shed 1 base, J shed 8 bases, and the junction held 11 bases outside the gene matches. CDR3 length: 16 residues. The V gene's germline CDR1 is GTSNPN and CDR2 SVGIG (reference sequence). Here the CDR3 reads CAWSGTLAGAFDEQFF. The CDR3 DNA reads TGTGCCTGGAGTGGGACCCTAGCGGGAGCTTTCGATGAGCAGTTCTTC.

This sequence joins TRBV5-4 and TRBJ1-1, with 9 bases lining up with TRBD1. The CDR3 has 15 amino acids. J gave up 4 bases and V 4 bases, and 8 bases lay outside the gene matches. Germline V gene lookup returns CDR1 SGHNT and CDR2 YYREEE (reference sequence). CDR3 nucleotides: TGTGCCAGCAGCCCTAGGACAGGGGAAAGCACTGAAGCTTTCTTT. Protein product: CASSPRTGESTEAFF.

This chain connects TRBV27 to TRBJ2-7; 7 positions agree with TRBD1. The CDR3 extends over 13 amino acids. V trimming: 5 bases; J trimming: 5 bases; junction bases outside the gene matches: 6. The V gene's germline CDR1 is MNHEY and CDR2 SMNVEV (reference sequence). CDR3 in amino acids: CASSGQVIHEQYF. CDR3 bases: TGTGCCAGCAGTGGACAGGTAATCCACGAGCAGTACTTC.

This chain joins TRBV7-3 and TRBJ2-3; D not resolved. This CDR3 has 12 amino acids. V lost 5 bases and J lost 3, with 6 bases in between. Per germline, CDR1 SGHTA and CDR2 FQGTGA. CDR3 residues: CASSPKTDTQYF. The CDR3 DNA reads as TGTGCCAGCAGCCCAAAAACAGATACGCAGTATTTT.

The chain employs TRBV27 and TRBJ1-1; the match to TRBD1 covers 8 bases. The CDR3 has 16 residues. Germline CDR1 reads MNHEY; CDR2 reads SMNVEV (reference sequence). J was trimmed by 10 bases and V by 5 bases; bases with no gene match: 18. Here the CDR3 DNA reads TGTGCCAGCAGTCCCTTTGGGACAGGCCCTATCGTCGGAGCTTTCTTT. Its protein is CASSPFGTGPIVGAFF.

V is TRBV9 and J is TRBJ2-1, with D possibly TRBD2 on 6 matching bases. With 3 bases removed from V and 5 bases from J, the gap between germline ends came to 15 bases. This CDR3 is built from 15 residues. Germline lookup yields CDR1 SGDLS and CDR2 YYNGEE. CDR3 amino acids: CASSASGTLHNEQFF. CDR3 nucleotide sequence: TGTGCCAGCAGCGCGTCCGGGACTCTACACAATGAGCAGTTCTTC.

This clone appeared a few times. This chain joins TRBV27 and TRBJ2-3; 11 positions match TRBD2. After removal of 3 bases from V and 0 bases from J, the junction contained 11 bases not matched to a gene. CDR1 is MNHEY and CDR2 is SMNVEV in the germline V gene (reference sequence). The CDR3 is 19 amino acids. This CDR3 is CASSFQASGRPISTDTQYF. The CDR3 nucleotides read TGTGCCAGCAGTTTCCAGGCTAGCGGGAGGCCCATCAGCACAGATACGCAGTATTTT.

The chain employs TRBV18 and TRBJ1-1, with a tentative D call TRBD1 (5 bases). Germline CDR1 reads KGHSH; CDR2 reads LQKENI. The V end lost 4 bases, the J end lost 1 base, and 16 bases lay between the germline ends. The length of the CDR3 is 16 residues. CDR3 nucleotides: TGTGCCAGCTCACGATCCTTAGTGACAGAGAACACTGAAGCTTTCTTT. It translates to CASSRSLVTENTEAFF.

This chain joins TRBV6-6 and TRBJ2-2, with D possibly being TRBD1 (6 bases). Trimming pared 0 bases from V and 1 base from J, leaving 9 bases between. Germline V lookup: CDR1 MNHNY, CDR2 SVGAGI (reference sequence). This CDR3 is 16 amino acids long. CDR3 nucleotides: TGTGCCAGCAGTTACTCGTTGGGACAGAACACCGGGGAGCTGTTTTTT. This sequence encodes CASSYSLGQNTGELFF.

The chain couples TRBV11-2 to TRBJ2-2, with 7 bases lining up with TRBD1. Germline V CDR1 and CDR2: SGHAT, FQNNGV. Unmatched junction bases numbered 0, after V lost 4 bases and J lost 1 base. This CDR3 region has 14 residues. The CDR3 loop is CASSWDRNTGELFF. CDR3 DNA: TGTGCCAGCAGCTGGGACAGGAACACCGGGGAGCTGTTTTTT.

The chain is built from TRBV11-2 and TRBJ1-2; 8 bases fit TRBD1. This CDR3 spans 15 amino acids. V was pared by 5 bases and J by 3 bases, with 8 bases of the junction left unmatched. Germline loops: CDR1 SGHAT, CDR2 FQNNGV. The CDR3 nucleotides are TGTGCCAGCAGCCGCTGGCAGGGGGCGGACTATGGCTACACCTTC. It encodes CASSRWQGADYGYTF.

The chain employs TRBV7-2 and TRBJ2-7; 8 nucleotides align to TRBD2. The V and J ends lost 5 bases and 3 bases, in that order; junction bases with no gene match: 9. The CDR3 runs to 15 residues. Germline V gives CDR1 SGHTA, CDR2 FQGNSA. The chain's CDR3 is CASSLRASGRYEQYF. CDR3 in DNA: TGTGCCAGCAGCCTCAGAGCTAGCGGGCGCTACGAGCAGTACTTC.

The V and J genes are TRBV6-4 and TRBJ2-4; TRBD2 matches 8 bases. The J segment lost 3 bases and the V segment lost 7 bases, leaving 8 bases of the junction unmatched. The germline V gene has CDR1 MRHNA and CDR2 SNTAGT. The CDR3 contains 15 residues. The CDR3 reads CASTLSGKDKNIQYF. CDR3 DNA sequence: TGTGCCAGCACCCTTAGCGGGAAAGACAAAAACATTCAGTACTTC.

The chain links TRBV4-1 to TRBJ1-2, with D perhaps TRBD1 (6 bases). Trimming cost V 4 bases and J 4 bases, with 13 bases left between them. CDR1 and CDR2 from the germline V gene are MGHRA and YSYEKL. The CDR3 is made up of 14 amino acids. CDR3 bases: TGCGCCAGCAGCCCTACGGACAGAAGCTATGGCTACACCTTC. Encoded protein: CASSPTDRSYGYTF.

The V call is TRBV4-3, the J call TRBJ2-1; possibly TRBD1 for D (5 bases). V lost 3 bases and J 4 bases, leaving 13 bases between the germline ends. The CDR3 is 15 amino acids. Germline V gives CDR1 LGHNA, CDR2 YSLEER. CDR3 in DNA: TGCGCCAGCAGCCAGGGGCGGTCCTCTTACAATGAGCAGTTCTTC. It specifies CASSQGRSSYNEQFF.

This clone showed up just a few times. The chain joins TRBV5-8 to TRBJ2-5, with TRBD2 identical over 14 bases. The CDR3 has 17 residues. V shed 6 bases and J 4 bases; nucleotides not matched to a gene: 11. The germline CDR1 and CDR2 sequences are SGHTS and YDEGEE. The DNA for the CDR3 is TGTGCCAGCATCCCGGGACTAGCGGGAGAGGGCCCAGAGACCCAGTACTTC. Residues: CASIPGLAGEGPETQYF.

The CDR3 sequence: CASSLARPGANEKLFF. CDR3 in DNA: TGTGCCAGCAGCTTAGCGCGGCCGGGGGCTAATGAAAAACTGTTTTTT. The rearrangement uses TRBV7-9 and TRBJ1-4; tentative D call: TRBD1 (5 bases). Between the trimmed V and J ends, which lost 0 bases and 3 bases, there was a span of 11 bases. The CDR3 consists of 16 residues. Germline V CDR1 and CDR2: SEHNR, FQNEAQ (reference sequence).

The chain employs TRBV2 and TRBJ1-2; 11 bases agree with TRBD1. Germline CDR1 reads SNHLY; CDR2 reads FYNNEI. V trimming: 2 bases; J trimming: 8 bases; junction bases outside the gene matches: 7. CDR3 length: 15 residues. In DNA, the CDR3 is TGTGCCAGCAGTGAAAGGGACAGGGGGAGGCTCGGCTACACCTTC. The encoded protein is CASSERDRGRLGYTF.

The J gene is TRBJ2-7, the V gene TRBV7-8; TRBD1 agrees at 11 bases. The germline V gene has CDR1 SGHVS and CDR2 FQNEAQ. J gave up 4 bases and V 1 base, and 6 bases lay outside the gene matches. The CDR3 runs 16 residues. The CDR3 loop reads CASSLGSGQGDYEQYF. Written as DNA, the CDR3 is TGTGCCAGCAGCTTAGGGTCGGGACAGGGGGATTACGAGCAGTACTTC.

The genes are TRBV15 and TRBJ1-2, with 7 nucleotides matching TRBD1. CDR1 and CDR2 (germline): LNHNV, YYDKDF (reference sequence). The CDR3 totals 16 residues. V trimming: 0 bases; J trimming: 4 bases; junction bases outside the gene matches: 8. The CDR3 is CATSRDWDRVGYGYTF. DNA of the CDR3: TGTGCCACCAGCAGAGACTGGGACAGAGTCGGCTATGGCTACACCTTC.

V gene TRBV7-6 combines with J gene TRBJ2-4; perhaps TRBD1 as D (5 bases). Germline CDR1 and CDR2: SGHVS and FNYEAQ. This CDR3 has 18 residues. Trimming stripped 5 bases from V and 9 bases from J, with 29 bases between. CDR3 residues: CASSPRPQTGLLPGIQYF. CDR3 sequence (DNA): TGTGCCAGCAGCCCTAGACCCCAAACAGGCCTTCTCCCTGGCATTCAGTACTTC.

The chain recombines TRBV5-4 with TRBJ2-2; 12 positions agree with TRBD2. Trimming removed 5 bases from V and 1 base from J; junction bases left unmatched: 6. This CDR3 has 17 residues. CDR1 and CDR2 from the germline V gene are SGHNT and YYREEE (reference sequence). CDR3 loop: CASRPTSGGRNTGELFF. CDR3 DNA sequence: TGTGCCAGCAGACCGACTAGCGGGGGACGGAACACCGGGGAGCTGTTTTTT.

The chain couples TRBV30 to TRBJ1-2; TRBD1 is a possible D gene (6 bases). V lost 5 bases, J lost 3 bases, and 16 bases lay in between. The germline CDR1 and CDR2 sequences are GTSNPN and SVGIG (reference sequence). The CDR3 is 14 amino acids. The CDR3: CAWGNGQQHYGYTF. CDR3 sequence (DNA): TGTGCCTGGGGCAATGGACAGCAACACTATGGCTACACCTTC.

The chain is built from TRBV20-1 and TRBJ1-1; D not resolved. The V and J ends lost 3 bases and 8 bases respectively, with 7 bases between them. The length of the CDR3 is 10 residues. Germline CDR1 and CDR2: DFQATT and SNEGSKA (reference sequence). The CDR3 DNA is TGCAGTGCTAGGGGCCTAGAAGCTTTCTTT. Protein product: CSARGLEAFF.